The source of this T cell receptor beta chain is a study of blood T cell repertoires in COVID-19. The germline V and J ends were trimmed by 1 base and 10 bases, with 25 bases remaining between them. Germline CDR1 and CDR2: SGHVS and FNYEAQ. The CDR3 is made up of 17 amino acids. Repertoires were generated with immunoSEQ multiplex PCR, while TCRdb's copy carries only in-frame clones and drops some. The sample consists of fewer than 300,000 clones, roughly 84% of them appearing once. This sequence originates from a woman aged 18-30 years with acute or convalescent COVID-19. The chain couples TRBV7-6 to TRBJ1-1; D gene unclear. The sample taken for sequencing was peripheral blood. The CDR3 DNA follows: TGTGCCAGCAGCTTAGTCTCGGGTACGGTACCAGGAGGCGTAGCTTTCTTT. The encoded protein is CASSLVSGTVPGGVAFF. Supplemented by reference TRBV7-6 and TRBJ1-1, the full variable domain reads GAGVSQSPRYKVTKRGQDVALRCDPISGHVSLYWYRQALGQGPEFLTYFNYEAQQDKSGLPNDRFSAERPEGSISTLTIQRTEQRDSAMYRCASSLVSGTVPGGVAFFGQGTRLTVV.